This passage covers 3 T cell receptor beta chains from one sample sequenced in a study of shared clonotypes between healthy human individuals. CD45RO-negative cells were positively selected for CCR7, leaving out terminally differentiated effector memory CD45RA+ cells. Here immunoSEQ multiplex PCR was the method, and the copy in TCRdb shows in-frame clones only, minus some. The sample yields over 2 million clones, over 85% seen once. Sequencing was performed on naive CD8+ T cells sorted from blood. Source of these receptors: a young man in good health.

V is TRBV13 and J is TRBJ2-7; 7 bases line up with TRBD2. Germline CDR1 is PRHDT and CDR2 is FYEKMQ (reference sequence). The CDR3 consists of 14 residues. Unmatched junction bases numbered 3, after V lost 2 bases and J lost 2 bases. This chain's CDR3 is CASSLSRETYEQYF. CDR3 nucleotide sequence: TGTGCCAGCAGCTTATCGCGGGAGACCTACGAGCAGTACTTC.

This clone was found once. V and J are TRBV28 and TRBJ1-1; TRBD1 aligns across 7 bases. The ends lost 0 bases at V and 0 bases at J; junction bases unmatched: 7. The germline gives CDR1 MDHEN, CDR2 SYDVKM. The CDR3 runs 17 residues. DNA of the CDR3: TGTGCCAGCAGTTTATGGCGGACAGGAGCCATGAACACTGAAGCTTTCTTT. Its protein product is CASSLWRTGAMNTEAFF. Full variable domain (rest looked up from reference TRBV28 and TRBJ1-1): DVKVTQSSRYLVKRTGEKVFLECVQDMDHENMFWYRQDPGLGLRLIYFSYDVKMKEKGDIPEGYSVSREKKERFSLILESASTNQTSMYLCASSLWRTGAMNTEAFFGQGTRLTVV.

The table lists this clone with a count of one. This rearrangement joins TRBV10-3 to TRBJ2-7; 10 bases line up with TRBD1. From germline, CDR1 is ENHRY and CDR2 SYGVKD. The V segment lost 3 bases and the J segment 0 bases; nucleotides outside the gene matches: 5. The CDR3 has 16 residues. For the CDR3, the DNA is TGTGCCATCAGTGAAGAGGGACAGGGGTCCTCCTACGAGCAGTACTTC. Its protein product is CAISEEGQGSSYEQYF.